This entry describes one T cell receptor beta chain. The data are from a study of T cells expressing NK-cell markers. The CDR3 spans 15 residues. CDR1 and CDR2 (germline): SGHKS, YYEKEE (reference sequence). TCRdb re-called the 5' RACE reads and shows each CDR3 protein once, DNA omitted. The clone table shows roughly 420,000 distinct CDR3 sequences, with the ten largest holding more than 7%. The TCR was taken from a woman aged 18 to 75 in good health. The sequenced sample was blood T cells: a sorted CD56 or NKG2C T cell subset, CD4+ or CD8+ T cells, or bulk PBMC T cells (not recorded which). The chain joins TRBV5-5 to TRBJ1-4. This CDR3 is CASSEYGASNEKLFF.